The clone carrying this T cell receptor (beta chain) was observed a few times. The antigen remains undetermined. V lost 8 bases, J lost 0 bases, and 5 bases lay in between. Germline CDR1 and CDR2: LNHDA and SQIVND (reference sequence). The CDR3 has 12 residues. Profiling relied on immunoSEQ multiplex PCR, and the TCRdb table lists in-frame clones only, not all of them. This sample has 120,000 or so clones, with over 75% found just once. This record comes from a study of T cell responses to AZD1222 COVID-19 vaccine. Regarding the study as a whole: Targets within unmutated variant regions were reportedly found for nearly half of spike-specific TCRs. The study sampled repertoires only after the peak T cell response. Only five to seven individuals given AZD1222 were seropositive at baseline.

This sequence originates from an adult in good health. V usage is TRBV19 and J usage is TRBJ1-3; D call uncertain. The material sequenced was peripheral blood, taken on day 0 of AZD1222 vaccination. The CDR3: CASQTSGNTIYF. The CDR3, as DNA: TGTGCCAGTCAGACCTCTGGAAACACCATATATTTT.